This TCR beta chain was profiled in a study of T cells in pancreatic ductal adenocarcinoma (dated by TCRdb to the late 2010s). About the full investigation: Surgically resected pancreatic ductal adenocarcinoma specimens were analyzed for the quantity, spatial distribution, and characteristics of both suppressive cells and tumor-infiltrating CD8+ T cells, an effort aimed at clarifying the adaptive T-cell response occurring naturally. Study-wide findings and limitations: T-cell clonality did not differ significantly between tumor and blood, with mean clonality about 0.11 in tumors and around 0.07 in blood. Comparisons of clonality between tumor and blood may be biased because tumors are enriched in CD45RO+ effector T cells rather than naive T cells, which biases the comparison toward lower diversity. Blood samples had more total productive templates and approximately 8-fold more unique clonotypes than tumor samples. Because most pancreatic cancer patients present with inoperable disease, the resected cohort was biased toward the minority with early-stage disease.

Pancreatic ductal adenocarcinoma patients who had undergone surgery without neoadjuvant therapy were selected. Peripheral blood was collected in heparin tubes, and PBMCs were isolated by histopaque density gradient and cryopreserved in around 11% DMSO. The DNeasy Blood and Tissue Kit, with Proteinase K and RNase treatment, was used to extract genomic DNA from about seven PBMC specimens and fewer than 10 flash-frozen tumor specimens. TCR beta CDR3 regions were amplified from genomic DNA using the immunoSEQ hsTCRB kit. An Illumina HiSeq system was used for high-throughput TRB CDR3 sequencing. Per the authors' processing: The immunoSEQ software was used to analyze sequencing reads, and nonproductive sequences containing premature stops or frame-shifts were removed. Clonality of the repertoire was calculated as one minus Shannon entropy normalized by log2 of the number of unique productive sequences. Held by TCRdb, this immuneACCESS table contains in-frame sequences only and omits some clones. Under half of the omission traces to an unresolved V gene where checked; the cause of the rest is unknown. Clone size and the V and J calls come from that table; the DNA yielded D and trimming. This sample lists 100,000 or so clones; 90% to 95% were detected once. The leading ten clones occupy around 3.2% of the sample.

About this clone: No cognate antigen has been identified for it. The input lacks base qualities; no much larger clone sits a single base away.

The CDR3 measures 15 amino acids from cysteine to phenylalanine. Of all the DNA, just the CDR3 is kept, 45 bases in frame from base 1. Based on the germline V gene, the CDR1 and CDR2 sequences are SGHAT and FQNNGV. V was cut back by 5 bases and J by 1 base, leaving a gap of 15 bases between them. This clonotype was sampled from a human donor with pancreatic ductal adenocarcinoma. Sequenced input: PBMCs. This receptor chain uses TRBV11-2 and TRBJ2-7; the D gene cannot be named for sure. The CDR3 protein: CASSLDSPVSYEQYF. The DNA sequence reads TGTGCCAGCAGCCTCGACTCTCCAGTATCCTACGAGCAGTACTTC.